The 9 T cell receptor beta chains below all came from one sample that was sequenced in a study of vaccination and CD4 T cells after COVID-19. Treatment in this sample: approximately 10-day PBMC culture with coronavirus spike peptide pools or control peptides (ViraFEST assay). Antigens for these TCRs are unknown. Cultured CD4+ T cell DNA underwent sequencing with the Oncomine TCR Beta short-read assay. TCRdb fed the PCR reads into MiXCR, producing one record per CDR3 protein. This table holds approximately 4,400 distinct CDR3 sequences, 37% found once. The starting material was CD4+ T cells from blood, cultured in vitro, obtained after SARS-CoV-2 vaccination. The source is a human donor who had recovered from COVID-19.

In its sample, this clonotype was seen a few times. The chain joins TRBV10-2 to TRBJ2-2; tentatively, D is TRBD2 (5 bases). In germline, CDR1 is WSHSY, CDR2 SAAADI. Trimming removed 6 bases at V and 4 bases at J, with 12 bases between. The CDR3 has 14 residues. This CDR3 is CASRDWVSTGELFF. CDR3 in DNA: TGCGCCAGCAGGGACTGGGTGAGCACCGGGGAGCTGTTTTTT.

This sequence joins TRBV20-1 and TRBJ1-1; D is possibly TRBD1 (6 bases). The CDR3 extends over 12 amino acids. Germline V lookup: CDR1 DFQATT, CDR2 SNEGSKA (reference sequence). With 6 bases removed from V and 3 bases from J, the gap between germline ends came to 11 bases. The CDR3 loop is CSARTVDTEAFF. CDR3 sequence (DNA): TGCAGTGCCAGGACAGTAGACACTGAAGCTTTCTTT.

This chain connects TRBV5-4 to TRBJ2-1, with 9 bases aligning to TRBD2. The germline V gene encodes CDR1 SGHNT and CDR2 YYREEE (reference sequence). The junction had 5 bases not matched to a gene; V was cut back by 2 bases and J by 5 bases. The CDR3 covers 15 residues. Here the CDR3 reads CASSFQRGDNNEQFF. The DNA for the CDR3 is TGTGCCAGCAGCTTCCAGCGGGGGGATAACAATGAGCAGTTCTTC. The full variable domain, with the rest looked up from reference TRBV5-4 and TRBJ2-1, is ETGVTQSPTHLIKTRGQQVTLRCSSQSGHNTVSWYQQALGQGPQFIFQYYREEENGRGNFPPRFSGLQFPNYSSELNVNALELDDSALYLCASSFQRGDNNEQFFGPGTRLTVL.

This clonotype was counted only a few times. The DNA of the CDR3 is TGTGCCAGCAGGAATTCCCCGGAGGGGACCCAGTACTTC. It specifies CASRNSPEGTQYF. The chain joins TRBV27 to TRBJ2-5, with a weak D call TRBD2 (6 bases). The CDR3 runs to 13 residues. Trimming stripped 6 bases from V and 7 bases from J, with 15 bases between. Germline V gene sequence: CDR1 MNHEY, CDR2 SMNVEV (reference sequence).

The chain has TRBV6-1 and TRBJ2-7; D may be TRBD1 (5 bases). In germline, CDR1 is MNHNS, CDR2 SASEGT. The CDR3 extends over 11 amino acids. Trimming pared 8 bases from V and 1 base from J, leaving 6 bases between. CDR3 sequence reads: CASGASYEQYF. CDR3 bases: TGTGCCAGCGGGGCTTCCTACGAGCAGTACTTC.

This clonotype has a handful of counts. This rearrangement joins TRBV27 to TRBJ1-6, with D possibly matching TRBD1 (5 bases). This CDR3 region has 14 residues. With 3 bases removed from V and 2 bases from J, the gap between germline ends came to 5 bases. The germline CDR1 and CDR2 sequences are MNHEY and SMNVEV (reference sequence). The CDR3 protein is CASSLGPYNSPLHF. CDR3 nucleotides: TGTGCCAGCAGTTTGGGGCCCTATAATTCACCCCTCCACTTT.

This clonotype was observed a few times. The chain links TRBV20-1 to TRBJ1-2; 7 positions agree with TRBD1. Germline assignment: CDR1 DFQATT and CDR2 SNEGSKA (reference sequence). J was trimmed by 2 bases and V by 3 bases; bases with no gene match: 9. The CDR3 runs 15 residues. CDR3 DNA: TGCAGTGCTAGGGCCCCGGGACAGACCAACTATGGCTACACCTTC. Amino acids: CSARAPGQTNYGYTF.

The chain joins TRBV5-1 to TRBJ2-1; 7 nucleotides align to TRBD2. Trimming at V came to 1 base and at J to 9 bases, leaving 10 bases not matched to a gene. CDR3 length: 15 amino acids. CDR1 and CDR2 (germline): SGHRS, YFSETQ. The CDR3 sequence is CASSLTGRTGGEQFF. CDR3 coding DNA: TGCGCCAGCAGCTTGACGGGGAGGACGGGGGGTGAGCAGTTCTTC.

This clonotype has a handful of counts. V usage is TRBV15 and J usage is TRBJ1-1; the D is unclear. V was trimmed by 0 bases and J by 4 bases, leaving 15 bases between them. The V gene's germline CDR1 is LNHNV and CDR2 YYDKDF (reference sequence). The CDR3 is 16 residues long. The chain's CDR3 is CATSREFGDRGTEAFF. CDR3 in DNA: TGTGCCACCAGCAGAGAGTTCGGGGATCGAGGCACTGAAGCTTTCTTT. The full variable domain, its missing parts supplied by reference TRBV15 and TRBJ1-1, is DAMVIQNPRYQVTQFGKPVTLSCSQTLNHNVMYWYQQKSSQAPKLLFHYYDKDFNNEADTPDNFQSRRPNTSFCFLDIRSPGLGDTAMYLCATSREFGDRGTEAFFGQGTRLTVV.